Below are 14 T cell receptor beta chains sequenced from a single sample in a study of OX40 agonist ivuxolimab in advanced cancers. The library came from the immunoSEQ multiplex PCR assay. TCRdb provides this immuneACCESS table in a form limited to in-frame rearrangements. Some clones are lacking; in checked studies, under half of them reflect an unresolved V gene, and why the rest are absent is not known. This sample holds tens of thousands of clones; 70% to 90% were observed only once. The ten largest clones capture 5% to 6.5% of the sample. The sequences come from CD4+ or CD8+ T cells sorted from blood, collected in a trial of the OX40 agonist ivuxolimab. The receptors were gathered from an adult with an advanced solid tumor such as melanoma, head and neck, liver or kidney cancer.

The CDR3 loop is CASSLTGVNTGELFF. CDR3 DNA: TGTGCCAGCTCGCTTACAGGGGTGAACACCGGGGAGCTGTTTTTT. The V gene is TRBV18, the J gene TRBJ2-2; 7 bases fit TRBD1. V was pared by 6 bases and J by 1 base, with 5 bases of the junction left unmatched. In germline, CDR1 is KGHSH, CDR2 LQKENI. The CDR3 totals 15 residues.

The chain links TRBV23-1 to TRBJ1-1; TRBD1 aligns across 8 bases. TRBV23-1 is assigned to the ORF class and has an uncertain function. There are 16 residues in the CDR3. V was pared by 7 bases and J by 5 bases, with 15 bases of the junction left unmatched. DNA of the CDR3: TGCGCCAGCACTCAGGAATCGCGGACAGGGACAACTGAAGCTTTCTTT. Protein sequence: CASTQESRTGTTEAFF.

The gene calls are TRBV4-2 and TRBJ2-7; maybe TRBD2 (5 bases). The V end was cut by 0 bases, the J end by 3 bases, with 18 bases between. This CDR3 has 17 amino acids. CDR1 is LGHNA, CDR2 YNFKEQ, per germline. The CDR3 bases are TGTGCCAGCAGCCAAGAAGAGCACCTAGCTGGAGACTACGAGCAGTACTTC. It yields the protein CASSQEEHLAGDYEQYF.

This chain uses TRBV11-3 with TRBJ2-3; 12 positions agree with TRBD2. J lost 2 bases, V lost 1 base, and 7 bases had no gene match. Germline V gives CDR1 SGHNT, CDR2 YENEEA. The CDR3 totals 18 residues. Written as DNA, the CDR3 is TGTGCCAGCAGCTTAGGACTAGCGGGAGAGAGGTACACAGATACGCAGTATTTT. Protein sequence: CASSLGLAGERYTDTQYF.

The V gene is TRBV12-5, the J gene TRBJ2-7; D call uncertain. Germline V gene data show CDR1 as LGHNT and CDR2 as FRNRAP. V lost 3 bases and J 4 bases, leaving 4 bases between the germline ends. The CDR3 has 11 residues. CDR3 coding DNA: TGTGCTAGTGGTTTAAATTACGAGCAGTACTTC. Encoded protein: CASGLNYEQYF.

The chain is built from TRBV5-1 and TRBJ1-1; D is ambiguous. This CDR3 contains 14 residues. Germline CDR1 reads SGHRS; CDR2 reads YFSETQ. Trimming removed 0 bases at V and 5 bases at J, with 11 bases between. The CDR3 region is CASSLDRGRTEAFF. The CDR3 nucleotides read TGCGCCAGCAGCTTGGATCGTGGAAGGACTGAAGCTTTCTTT.

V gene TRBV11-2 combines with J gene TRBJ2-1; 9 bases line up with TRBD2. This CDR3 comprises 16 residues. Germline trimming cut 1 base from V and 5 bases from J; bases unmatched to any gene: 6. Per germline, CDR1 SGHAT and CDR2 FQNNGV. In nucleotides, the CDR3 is TGTGCCAGCAGCTTAGTTGGGATAGCGGGAGACAATGAGCAGTTCTTC. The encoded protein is CASSLVGIAGDNEQFF.

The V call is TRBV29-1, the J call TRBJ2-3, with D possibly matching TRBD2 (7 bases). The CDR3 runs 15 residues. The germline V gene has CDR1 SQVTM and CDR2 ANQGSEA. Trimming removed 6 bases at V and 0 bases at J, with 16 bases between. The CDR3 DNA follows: TGCAGCGTCCTAGGGGGAGGGGCAAGCACAGATACGCAGTATTTT. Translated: CSVLGGGASTDTQYF.

The CDR3 coding sequence is TGTGCCAGCTCACCGGGGGTGGCGTCTGAAGCTTTCTTT. This encodes CASSPGVASEAFF. The chain employs TRBV18 and TRBJ1-1; TRBD1 is a possible D gene (5 bases). CDR1 and CDR2 (germline): KGHSH, LQKENI. The CDR3 spans 13 residues. The V end was cut by 3 bases, the J end by 6 bases, with 11 bases between.

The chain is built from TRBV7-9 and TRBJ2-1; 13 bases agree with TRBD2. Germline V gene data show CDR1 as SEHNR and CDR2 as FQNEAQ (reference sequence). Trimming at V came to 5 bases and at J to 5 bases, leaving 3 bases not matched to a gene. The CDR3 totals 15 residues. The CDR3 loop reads CASSPGLAGHNEQFF. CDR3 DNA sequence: TGTGCCAGCAGCCCGGGACTAGCGGGGCACAATGAGCAGTTCTTC.

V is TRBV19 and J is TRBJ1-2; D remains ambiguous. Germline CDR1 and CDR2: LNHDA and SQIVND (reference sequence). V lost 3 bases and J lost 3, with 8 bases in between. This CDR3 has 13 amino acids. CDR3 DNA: TGTGCCAGTAGTATTAGCGCTTACTATGGCTACACCTTC. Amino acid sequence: CASSISAYYGYTF.

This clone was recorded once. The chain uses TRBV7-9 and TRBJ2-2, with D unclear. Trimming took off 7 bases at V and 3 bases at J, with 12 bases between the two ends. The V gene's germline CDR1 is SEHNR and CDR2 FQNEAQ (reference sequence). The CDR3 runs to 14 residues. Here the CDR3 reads CASTSPRHTGELFF. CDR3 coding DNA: TGTGCCAGCACCTCCCCCCGGCACACCGGGGAGCTGTTTTTT.

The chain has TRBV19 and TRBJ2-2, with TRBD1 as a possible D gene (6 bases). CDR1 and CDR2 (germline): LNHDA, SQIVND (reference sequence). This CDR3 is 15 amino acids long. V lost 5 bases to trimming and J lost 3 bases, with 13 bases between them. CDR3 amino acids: CASSSGQLYTGELFF. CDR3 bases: TGTGCCAGTAGTTCAGGACAGCTATACACCGGGGAGCTGTTTTTT.

The CDR3 region is CASSPAGGQETQYF. CDR3 DNA: TGTGCCAGCTCACCAGCTGGGGGGCAAGAGACCCAGTACTTC. V is TRBV18 and J is TRBJ2-5, with D perhaps matching TRBD2 (6 bases). The CDR3 totals 14 residues. From germline, CDR1 is KGHSH and CDR2 LQKENI. Trimming left V 2 bases short and J 2 bases short, with 9 bases between.